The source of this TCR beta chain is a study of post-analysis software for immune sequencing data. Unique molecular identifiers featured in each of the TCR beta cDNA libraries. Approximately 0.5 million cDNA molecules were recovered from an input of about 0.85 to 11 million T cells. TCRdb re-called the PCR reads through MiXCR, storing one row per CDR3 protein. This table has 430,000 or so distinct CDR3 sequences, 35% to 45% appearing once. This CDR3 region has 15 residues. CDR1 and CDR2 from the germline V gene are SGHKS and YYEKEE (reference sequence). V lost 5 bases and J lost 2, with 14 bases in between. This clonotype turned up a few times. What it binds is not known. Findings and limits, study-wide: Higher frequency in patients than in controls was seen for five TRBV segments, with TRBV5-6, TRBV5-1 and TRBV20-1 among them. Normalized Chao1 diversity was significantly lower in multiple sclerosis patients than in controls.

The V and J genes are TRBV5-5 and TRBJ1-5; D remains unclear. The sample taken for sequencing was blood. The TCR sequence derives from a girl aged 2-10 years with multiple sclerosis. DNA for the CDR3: TGTGCCAGCAGTGTAGCCGGGATAGGCAATCAGCCCCAGCATTTT. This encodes CASSVAGIGNQPQHF. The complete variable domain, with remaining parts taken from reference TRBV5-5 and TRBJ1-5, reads DAGVTQSPTHLIKTRGQQVTLRCSPISGHKSVSWYQQVLGQGPQFIFQYYEKEERGRGNFPDRFSARQFPNYSSELNVNALLLGDSALYLCASSVAGIGNQPQHFGDGTRLSIL.